The sequence of this T cell receptor beta chain was determined in a study of blood T cell repertoires in COVID-19. With 0 bases removed from V and 10 bases from J, the gap between germline ends came to 14 bases. In germline, CDR1 is SGHRS, CDR2 YFSETQ. The CDR3 is 15 amino acids. The data were produced by immunoSEQ multiplex PCR, yet TCRdb's version contains in-frame clones alone and is incomplete. The sample lists approximately 260,000 clones, 85% to 90% occurring once. The V call is TRBV5-1, the J call TRBJ1-6; D remains unclear. This TCR was sampled from a woman in her sixties with COVID-19, enrolled during active disease. Sequencing was carried out using peripheral blood. The DNA of the CDR3 is TGCGCCAGCAGCTTGGATCGGGGAGTAGAATCACCCCTCCACTTT. Translated: CASSLDRGVESPLHF. Full variable domain (missing parts from reference TRBV5-1 and TRBJ1-6): KAGVTQTPRYLIKTRGQQVTLSCSPISGHRSVSWYQQTPGQGLQFLFEYFSETQRNKGNFPGRFSGRQFSNSRSEMNVSTLELGDSALYLCASSLDRGVESPLHFGNGTRLTVT.